Presented here are 8 T cell receptor beta chains from one specimen sequenced in a study of T cell responses to AZD1222 COVID-19 vaccine. Measured with immunoSEQ multiplex PCR; TCRdb has only the in-frame clones, and not every one. This sample has 150,000 to 200,000 clones, with roughly 92% found just once. The sequencing here drew on peripheral blood, taken on day 0 of AZD1222 vaccination. The receptors derive from an adult in good health.

This clone was detected a few times. The gene calls are TRBV7-3 and TRBJ2-2; weak D call: TRBD1 (5 bases). With 5 bases removed from V and 1 base from J, the gap between germline ends came to 23 bases. Germline-derived CDR1 and CDR2 are SGHTA and FQGTGA. CDR3 length: 19 amino acids. Here the CDR3 reads CASSPGYAAGQGNTGELFF. CDR3 in DNA: TGTGCCAGCAGCCCAGGATATGCGGCAGGACAAGGGAACACCGGGGAGCTGTTTTTT.

This chain connects TRBV11-2 to TRBJ2-3; D call uncertain. Germline V gives CDR1 SGHAT, CDR2 FQNNGV. V shed 6 bases and J shed 5 bases, with 21 bases lying between them. The CDR3 is 16 residues long. CDR3 DNA sequence: TGTGCCAGCAGTTGGACCGGAGTGGGTGGACGAGATACGCAGTATTTT. Residues: CASSWTGVGGRDTQYF.

The chain couples TRBV5-5 to TRBJ1-2, with D possibly matching TRBD1 (5 bases). This CDR3 region has 14 residues. Between the trimmed V and J ends, which lost 4 bases and 0 bases, there was a span of 10 bases. In germline, CDR1 is SGHKS, CDR2 YYEKEE (reference sequence). The CDR3 DNA follows: TGTGCCAGCAGCGGAGGGGCTTCTAACTATGGCTACACCTTC. It encodes CASSGGASNYGYTF.

The chain employs TRBV3-1 (or the pseudogene TRBV3-2) and TRBJ1-1, with a possible D match to TRBD1 (5 bases). V gave up 5 bases and J gave up 1 base, with 8 bases separating them. This CDR3 contains 13 residues. Per the germline V gene, CDR1 is LGHDT and CDR2 is YNNKEL (reference sequence). CDR3 coding DNA: TGTGCCAGCAGCGGGCAGGGGAACACTGAAGCTTTCTTT. It yields the protein CASSGQGNTEAFF.

V gene TRBV5-4 combines with J gene TRBJ1-2; TRBD1 is a possible D gene (5 bases). Trimming took 4 bases from V and 8 from J, leaving 24 bases between them. The CDR3 consists of 16 residues. Germline-derived CDR1 and CDR2 are SGHNT and YYREEE (reference sequence). The CDR3 bases are TGTGCCAGCAGCCCATCCCATACGCGGGGCGCCGAGGGCTACACCTTC. This codes for CASSPSHTRGAEGYTF.

This chain joins TRBV27 and TRBJ1-1; D is possibly TRBD1 (5 bases). Germline lookup yields CDR1 MNHEY and CDR2 SMNVEV (reference sequence). The CDR3 extends over 13 amino acids. Trimming stripped 4 bases from V and 3 bases from J, with 9 bases between. CDR3: CASSWGPDTEAFF. The CDR3 bases are TGTGCCAGCAGTTGGGGACCGGACACTGAAGCTTTCTTT.

The J gene is TRBJ1-2, the V gene TRBV19; 7 nucleotides match TRBD1. The germline gives CDR1 LNHDA, CDR2 SQIVND (reference sequence). The CDR3 is made up of 15 amino acids. The V segment lost 6 bases and the J segment 5 bases; nucleotides outside the gene matches: 12. The CDR3 DNA sequence: TGTGCCAGTAGGGTCTCACAGGGGCGATATTATGGCTACACCTTC. The encoded protein is CASRVSQGRYYGYTF.

The gene calls are TRBV7-9 and TRBJ1-3, with D maybe TRBD1 (6 bases). Germline assignment: CDR1 SEHNR and CDR2 FQNEAQ (reference sequence). The CDR3 covers 14 residues. V lost 11 bases, J lost 4 bases, and 18 bases lay in between. CDR3 residues: CAAGQGSVGNTIYF. CDR3 coding DNA: TGTGCCGCTGGCCAGGGGTCAGTAGGAAACACCATATATTTT. The entire variable domain, with the rest obtained from reference TRBV7-9 and TRBJ1-3, is as follows: DTGVSQNPRHKITKRGQNVTFRCDPISEHNRLYWYRQTLGQGPEFLTYFQNEAQLEKSRLLSDRFSAERPKGSFSTLEIQRTEQGDSAMYLCAAGQGSVGNTIYFGEGSWLTVV.